Listed here is a single TCR beta chain. The sample comes from a study of neoadjuvant anti-PD-1 for oral cavity cancer. The germline V gene encodes CDR1 SNHLY and CDR2 FYNNEI. V was shortened by 10 bases and J by 0 bases, with 16 bases between the two germline ends. CDR3 length: 15 amino acids. Time point noted: after neoadjuvant nivolumab, at surgical resection. The assay was immunoSEQ multiplex PCR, and TCRdb's table has in-frame clones only and misses some. The data show roughly 7,500 clones, approximately 70% seen once. The chain recombines TRBV2 with TRBJ2-4; perhaps TRBD1 as D (6 bases). Sequencing used PBMCs, obtained after nivolumab (anti-PD-1) treatment. The origin of this receptor is a person between 40 and 85 years old with oral cavity squamous cell carcinoma. CDR3 region: CATRQGLLAKNIQYF. The CDR3 DNA follows: TGTGCCACCCGGCAGGGGCTACTAGCCAAAAACATTCAGTACTTC.